A selection of T cell receptor beta chains follows, all from one sample in a study of T cell changes during pregnancy in multiple sclerosis. Assay used: immunoSEQ multiplex PCR; TCRdb lists only in-frame clones, some missing. The sample has over 60,000 clones; 90% to 95% are singletons. The sequencing here drew on peripheral blood, taken in the third trimester of pregnancy. Source of these receptors: a female donor in good health, enrolled as a control in a pregnancy study. The CDR3 runs from the conserved cysteine through the conserved F or W. The D gene is left open where the match is weak. Size tells how often a clone was seen (once, few, many) or the class of an expanded clone, and some rows leave it out.

NA,TRBJ2-7,TRBV11-2,NA,CASTRGVAGDEQYF,TGTGCCAGCACCCGCGGGGTAGCCGGTGACGAGCAGTACTTC
NA,TRBJ1-2,TRBV6-5,TRBD1,CASRRTGLYLYGYTF,TGTGCCAGCAGGAGGACAGGACTCTACCTCTATGGCTACACCTTC
NA,TRBJ2-3,TRBV6-1,NA,CASSDLGGFTDTQYF,TGTGCCAGCAGTGACTTAGGGGGATTCACAGATACGCAGTATTTT
NA,TRBJ2-7,TRBV30,NA,CAWSTDRLREQYF,TGTGCCTGGAGTACCGACAGGCTTCGGGAGCAGTACTTC
NA,TRBJ2-2,TRBV5-4,NA,CASSSGTFNTGELFF,TGTGCCAGCAGCTCCGGGACATTTAACACCGGGGAGCTGTTTTTT
NA,TRBJ2-1,TRBV30,NA,CAWSGIAPYEQFF,TGTGCCTGGAGCGGGATAGCTCCTTATGAGCAGTTCTTC
NA,TRBJ1-2,TRBV19,NA,CASSISAGGYGYTF,TGTGCCAGTAGTATATCAGCGGGGGGTTATGGCTACACCTTC
NA,TRBJ1-5,TRBV5-6,NA,CASSSGSNQPQHF,TGTGCCAGCAGCTCAGGTAGCAATCAGCCCCAGCATTTT
once,TRBJ2-7,TRBV28,TRBD1,CASSGTAFYEQYF,TGTGCCAGCAGCGGGACAGCCTTCTACGAGCAGTACTTC
NA,TRBJ2-3,TRBV5-4,NA,CASRLLGSTDTQYF,TGTGCCAGCAGACTACTAGGGAGCACAGATACGCAGTATTTT
NA,TRBJ2-1,TRBV28,TRBD2,CASTLFGGRARREQFF,TGTGCCAGCACCCTCTTTGGCGGGAGGGCCCGTAGGGAGCAGTTCTTC
NA,TRBJ2-7,TRBV10-3,TRBD1,CAISGGTASSYEQYF,TGTGCCATCAGTGGTGGGACAGCAAGCTCCTACGAGCAGTACTTC
NA,TRBJ1-3,TRBV7-9,NA,CASSLAESFGNTIYF,TGTGCCAGCAGCTTAGCAGAGAGCTTTGGAAACACCATATATTTT
NA,TRBJ1-1,TRBV5-1,NA,CASSLSGDTEAFF,TGCGCCAGCAGCCTATCAGGGGACACTGAAGCTTTCTTT
NA,TRBJ2-6,TRBV15,TRBD1,CATSRSGGLGQGVSGANVLTF,TGTGCCACCAGCCGTTCCGGGGGACTCGGACAGGGGGTATCTGGGGCCAACGTCCTGACTTTC
once,TRBJ2-7,TRBV28,TRBD2,CASYPSGRGAYEQYF,TGTGCCAGCTATCCCTCGGGGCGGGGGGCCTACGAGCAGTACTTC
NA,TRBJ1-2,TRBV7-9,NA,CASSESHPRGYGYTF,TGTGCCAGCAGTGAATCACACCCCCGGGGCTATGGCTACACCTTC
few,TRBJ1-5,TRBV7-9,NA,CASSSSRGWNQPQHF,TGTGCCAGCAGCTCCTCCCGGGGTTGGAATCAGCCCCAGCATTTT
NA,TRBJ2-5,TRBV2,TRBD1,CASSWDRGETQYF,TGTGCCAGCAGTTGGGACAGGGGAGAGACCCAGTACTTC
NA,TRBJ2-7,TRBV6-5,TRBD1,CASSYLGQGSYEQYF,TGTGCCAGCAGTTACCTTGGACAGGGCTCCTACGAGCAGTACTTC
NA,TRBJ2-3,TRBV4-3,TRBD1,CASSQDRTGGRDTQYF,TGCGCCAGCAGCCAAGATCGGACAGGGGGCCGGGATACGCAGTATTTT
once,TRBJ1-4,TRBV6-1,NA,CASSEVRAGNEKLFF,TGTGCCAGCAGTGAAGTAAGGGCAGGGAATGAAAAACTGTTTTTT
NA,TRBJ2-7,TRBV30,TRBD1,CAWSVWQGTAYEQYF,TGTGCCTGGAGTGTGTGGCAGGGGACAGCCTACGAGCAGTACTTC
NA,TRBJ2-3,TRBV6-1,NA,CASSRGGAGTDTQYF,TGTGCCAGCAGTAGAGGGGGGGCCGGCACAGATACGCAGTATTTT
NA,TRBJ1-6,TRBV30,TRBD1,CAWKISTGETYNSPLHF,TGTGCCTGGAAGATTTCGACAGGGGAGACCTATAATTCACCCCTCCACTTT
NA,TRBJ1-1,TRBV2,TRBD1,CASSMGTGYTEAFF,TGTGCCAGCAGTATGGGGACAGGGTACACTGAAGCTTTCTTT
once,TRBJ2-3,TRBV28,NA,CASSPGGRGRDTQYF,TGTGCCAGCAGTCCCGGCGGGCGGGGACGGGATACGCAGTATTTT
NA,TRBJ2-2,TRBV6-5,NA,CASAPGYKAGELFF,TGTGCCAGCGCTCCGGGATATAAGGCCGGGGAGCTGTTTTTT
NA,TRBJ2-1,TRBV5-4,NA,CASSLFVNNNEQFF,TGTGCCAGCAGCTTGTTCGTTAATAACAATGAGCAGTTCTTC
NA,TRBJ1-1,TRBV28,TRBD1,CASSLAGGNTEAFF,TGTGCCAGCAGTTTAGCAGGGGGGAACACTGAAGCTTTCTTT
NA,TRBJ1-4,TRBV11-2,NA,CASTPRSGDGDEKLFF,TGTGCCAGCACCCCCCGTTCGGGGGATGGAGACGAAAAACTGTTTTTT
NA,TRBJ2-3,TRBV6-6,TRBD2,CASRIRDYTDTQYF,TGTGCCAGCAGAATCCGGGACTACACAGATACGCAGTATTTT
NA,TRBJ1-2,TRBV2,TRBD1,CASSAQGIYGYTF,TGTGCCAGCAGTGCACAGGGGATCTATGGCTACACCTTC
NA,TRBJ2-3,TRBV28,TRBD2,CASSSLSPGGTDTQYF,TGTGCCAGCAGCTCCCTCTCCCCCGGGGGGACAGATACGCAGTATTTT
NA,TRBJ2-2,TRBV11-3,NA,CASSLVATTGELFF,TGTGCCAGCAGCTTAGTAGCGACTACCGGGGAGCTGTTTTTT
NA,TRBJ1-1,TRBV19,NA,CASSGRYIPGEAFF,TGTGCCAGTAGCGGACGGTACATCCCGGGGGAAGCTTTCTTT
few,TRBJ2-7,TRBV4-3,NA,CASSQGDRFSSYEQYF,TGCGCCAGCAGCCAAGGTGACAGGTTCAGCTCCTACGAGCAGTACTTC
NA,TRBJ1-1,TRBV7-6,NA,CASSLRPPSPDSPIRAEAFF,TGTGCCAGCAGCTTAAGGCCCCCCTCCCCAGACAGCCCTATTAGGGCTGAAGCTTTCTTT
NA,TRBJ2-1,TRBV19,TRBD2,CASSPGGSSYNEQFF,TGTGCCAGTAGTCCGGGAGGGAGCTCCTACAATGAGCAGTTCTTC
NA,TRBJ1-1,TRBV9,NA,CASSTGKGPQGTEAFF,TGTGCCAGCAGCACAGGGAAGGGGCCCCAAGGCACTGAAGCTTTCTTT
NA,TRBJ2-1,TRBV9,NA,CASSALPGLLNEQFF,TGTGCCAGCAGCGCACTGCCGGGACTCCTCAATGAGCAGTTCTTC
NA,TRBJ2-1,TRBV28,TRBD2,CASRTSGGNHNEQFF,TGTGCCAGCAGGACTAGCGGAGGAAACCACAATGAGCAGTTCTTC
NA,TRBJ1-1,TRBV4-2,NA,CASSQEAGLNTEAFF,TGTGCCAGCAGCCAAGAGGCAGGTTTGAACACTGAAGCTTTCTTT
NA,TRBJ2-7,TRBV19,TRBD2,CASSRLAGASYEQYF,TGTGCCAGTAGTCGCCTAGCGGGGGCCTCCTACGAGCAGTACTTC
once,TRBJ1-4,TRBV14,TRBD1,CASSRGQGEIDEKLFF,TGTGCCAGCAGCCGGGGACAGGGTGAAATAGATGAAAAACTGTTTTTT
NA,TRBJ2-7,TRBV7-6,NA,CASSLGLRAGTYEQYF,TGTGCCAGCAGCTTAGGTTTAAGGGCCGGGACCTACGAGCAGTACTTC
NA,TRBJ1-4,TRBV27,NA,CASSHPNEKLFF,TGTGCCAGCAGCCATCCTAATGAAAAACTGTTTTTT
NA,TRBJ1-5,TRBV15,NA,CATSSYQARGEQPQHF,TGTGCCACCAGCAGCTATCAGGCAAGGGGTGAACAGCCCCAGCATTTT
NA,TRBJ2-1,TRBV19,TRBD2,CASSIGGLAGGQFF,TGTGCCAGTAGTATAGGAGGGCTAGCGGGGGGGCAGTTCTTC
once,TRBJ1-6,TRBV5-1,NA,CASSLEGRAENSPLHF,TGCGCCAGCAGCTTGGAAGGGCGGGCAGAAAATTCACCCCTCCACTTT
NA,TRBJ1-1,TRBV5-1,NA,CASSLGQGPNTEAFF,TGCGCCAGCAGCTTGGGGCAGGGCCCGAACACTGAAGCTTTCTTT
NA,TRBJ1-2,TRBV9,TRBD1,CASSATLTGTGNGYTF,TGTGCCAGCAGCGCTACATTAACCGGGACAGGGAACGGCTACACCTTC
NA,TRBJ2-3,TRBV7-2,NA,CASSLNQRWGGLFTDTQYF,TGTGCCAGCAGCTTAAATCAACGGTGGGGGGGGCTCTTCACAGATACGCAGTATTTT
NA,TRBJ2-3,TRBV4-1,NA,CASSALGGTDTQYF,TGCGCCAGCAGCGCTCTCGGGGGCACAGATACGCAGTATTTT
NA,TRBJ1-4,TRBV5-4,NA,CASSLKGREKLFF,TGTGCCAGCAGCTTGAAGGGGAGGGAAAAACTGTTTTTT
NA,TRBJ2-6,TRBV23-1,NA,CASIQGAGANVLTF,TGCGCCAGTATACAGGGAGCAGGGGCCAACGTCCTGACTTTC
NA,TRBJ1-4,TRBV30,NA,CAWRYSNEKLFF,TGTGCCTGGCGTTACAGCAATGAAAAACTGTTTTTT
NA,TRBJ2-1,TRBV4-1,TRBD2,CASSQDRGRLAGVVYYEQFF,TGCGCCAGCAGCCAAGATCGGGGCCGGCTAGCGGGAGTTGTTTATTATGAGCAGTTCTTC
NA,TRBJ1-1,TRBV7-9,NA,CASSLEGGRLLHTEAFF,TGTGCCAGCAGCTTAGAAGGAGGGCGCCTATTACACACTGAAGCTTTCTTT
once,TRBJ2-3,TRBV11-3,NA,CASSPNRELQYF,TGTGCCAGCAGCCCTAACAGGGAACTGCAGTATTTT